This TCR beta chain was identified during a study of blood T cell repertoires in COVID-19. Germline CDR1 reads SGHRS; CDR2 reads YFSETQ. Trimming stripped 4 bases from V and 0 bases from J, with 12 bases between. The CDR3 totals 15 residues. Donors of Cohort 3 who recovered were those that had two negative PCRs, clearance, or symptom resolution. Profiled with immunoSEQ multiplex PCR; TCRdb holds only in-frame clones, not every one. Among more than 150,000 clones listed, around 80% were seen once. This clonotype was sampled from a woman aged 60 to 75 who had recovered from COVID-19. Sequenced: PBMCs or T cells enriched from blood (not recorded which). This chain links TRBV5-1 with TRBJ2-3, with TRBD2 as a possible D gene (6 bases). In nucleotides, the CDR3 is TGCGCCAGCAGCCTGGGACTTCCAAGCACAGATACGCAGTATTTT. This gives the protein CASSLGLPSTDTQYF.